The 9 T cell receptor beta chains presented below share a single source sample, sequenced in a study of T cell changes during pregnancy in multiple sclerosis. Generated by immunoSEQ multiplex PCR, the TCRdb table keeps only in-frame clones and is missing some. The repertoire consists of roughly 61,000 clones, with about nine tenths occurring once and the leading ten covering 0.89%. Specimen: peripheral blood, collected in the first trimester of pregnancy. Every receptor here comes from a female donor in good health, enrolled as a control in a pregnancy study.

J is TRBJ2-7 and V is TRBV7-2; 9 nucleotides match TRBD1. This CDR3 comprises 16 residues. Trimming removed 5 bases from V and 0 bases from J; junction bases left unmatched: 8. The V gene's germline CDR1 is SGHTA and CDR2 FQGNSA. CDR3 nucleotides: TGTGCCAGCAGCCTAGGCCGGGACAGGGCCTCCTACGAGCAGTACTTC. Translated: CASSLGRDRASYEQYF.

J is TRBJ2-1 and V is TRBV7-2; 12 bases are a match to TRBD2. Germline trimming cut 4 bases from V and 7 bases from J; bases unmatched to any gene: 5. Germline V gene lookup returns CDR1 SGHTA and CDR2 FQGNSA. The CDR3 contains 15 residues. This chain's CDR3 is CASSSLAGGPNEQFF. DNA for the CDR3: TGTGCCAGCAGCTCCCTAGCGGGGGGGCCGAATGAGCAGTTCTTC. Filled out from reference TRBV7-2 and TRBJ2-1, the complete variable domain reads GAGVSQSPSNKVTEKGKDVELRCDPISGHTALYWYRQSLGQGLEFLIYFQGNSAPDKSGLPSDRFSAERTGGSVSTLTIQRTQQEDSAVYLCASSSLAGGPNEQFFGPGTRLTVL.

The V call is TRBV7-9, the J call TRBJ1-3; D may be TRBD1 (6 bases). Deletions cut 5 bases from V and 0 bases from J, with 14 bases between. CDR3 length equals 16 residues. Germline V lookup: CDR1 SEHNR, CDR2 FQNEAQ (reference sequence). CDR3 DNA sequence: TGTGCCAGCAGCACCGGACAGCTGCTCTCTGGAAACACCATATATTTT. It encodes CASSTGQLLSGNTIYF.

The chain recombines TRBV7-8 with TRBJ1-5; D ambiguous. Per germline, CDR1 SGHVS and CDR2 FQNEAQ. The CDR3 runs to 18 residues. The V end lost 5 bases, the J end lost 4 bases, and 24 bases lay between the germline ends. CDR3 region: CASSHRGTFSSSNQPQHF. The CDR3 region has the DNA TGTGCCAGCAGCCACCGAGGAACGTTTTCCTCCTCAAATCAGCCCCAGCATTTT.

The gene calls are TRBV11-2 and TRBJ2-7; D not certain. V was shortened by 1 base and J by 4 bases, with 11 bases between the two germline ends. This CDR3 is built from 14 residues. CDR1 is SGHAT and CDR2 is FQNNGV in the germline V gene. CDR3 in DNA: TGTGCCAGCAGCTTAGGAGCAGGCGATTACGAGCAGTACTTC. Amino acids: CASSLGAGDYEQYF.

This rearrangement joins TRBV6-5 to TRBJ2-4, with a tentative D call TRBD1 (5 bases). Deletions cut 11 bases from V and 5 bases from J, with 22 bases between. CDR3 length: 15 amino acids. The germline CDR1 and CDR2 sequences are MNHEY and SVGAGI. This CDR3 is CAARRGFGSQNIQYF. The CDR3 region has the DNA TGTGCCGCCCGAAGGGGATTCGGATCCCAAAACATTCAGTACTTC.

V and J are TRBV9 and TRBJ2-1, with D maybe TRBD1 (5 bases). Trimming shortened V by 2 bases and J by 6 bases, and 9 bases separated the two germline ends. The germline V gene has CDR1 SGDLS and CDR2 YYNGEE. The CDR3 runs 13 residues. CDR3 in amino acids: CASSVDSPNEQFF. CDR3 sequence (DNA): TGTGCCAGCAGCGTCGACAGCCCCAATGAGCAGTTCTTC.

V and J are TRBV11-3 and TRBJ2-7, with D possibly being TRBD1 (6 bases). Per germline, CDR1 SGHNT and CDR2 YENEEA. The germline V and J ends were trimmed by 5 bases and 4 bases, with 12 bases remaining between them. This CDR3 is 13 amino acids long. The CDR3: CASSPNQGYEQYF. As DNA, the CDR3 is TGTGCCAGCAGCCCCAACCAGGGGTACGAGCAGTACTTC.

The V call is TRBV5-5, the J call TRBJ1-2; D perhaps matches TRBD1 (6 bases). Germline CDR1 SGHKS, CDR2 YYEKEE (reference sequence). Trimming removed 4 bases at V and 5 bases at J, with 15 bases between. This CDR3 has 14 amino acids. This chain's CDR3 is CASSRIGQQYGYTF. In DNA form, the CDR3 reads TGTGCCAGCAGCAGAATCGGACAGCAATATGGCTACACCTTC.